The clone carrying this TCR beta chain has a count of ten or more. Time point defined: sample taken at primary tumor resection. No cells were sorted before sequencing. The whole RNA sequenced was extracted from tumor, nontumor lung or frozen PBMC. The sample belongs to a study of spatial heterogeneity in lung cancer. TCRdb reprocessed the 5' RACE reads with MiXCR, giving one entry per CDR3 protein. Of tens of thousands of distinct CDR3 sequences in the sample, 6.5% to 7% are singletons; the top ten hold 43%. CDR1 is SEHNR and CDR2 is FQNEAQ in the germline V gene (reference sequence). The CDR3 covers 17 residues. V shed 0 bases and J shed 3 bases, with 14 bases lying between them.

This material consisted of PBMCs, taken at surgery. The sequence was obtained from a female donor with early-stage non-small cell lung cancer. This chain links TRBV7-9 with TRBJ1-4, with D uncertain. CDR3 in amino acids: CASSLARQTGANEKLFF. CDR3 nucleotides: TGTGCCAGCAGCTTAGCGCGGCAGACTGGGGCTAATGAAAAACTGTTTTTT.